A selection of T cell receptor beta chains follows, all from one sample in a study of blood T cell repertoires in COVID-19. Profiled with immunoSEQ multiplex PCR; TCRdb holds only in-frame clones, not every one. The table has under 250,000 clones, over 65% seen once. Material: PBMCs or T cells enriched from blood (not recorded which). These receptors originate from a woman in her sixties who had recovered from COVID-19. Both conserved end residues are trimmed from each CDR3.

v_call | cdr3_aa
TRBV6-5 | ASSSGRESPLH
TRBV7-9 | ASSFEGRSEQY
TRBV2 | ASSGLAGGSGELF
TRBV5-1 | ASCPGDSNQPQH
TRBV3-1/TRBV3-2 | ASSHTDRNYGYT
TRBV7-2 | ASSLIDPGELF
TRBV27 | ASSSFGSTEAF
TRBV19 | ASSTQRGTDTQY
TRBV9 | ASSVVPGTSGAGELF
TRBV7-9 | ASTPYRGLPTDTQY
TRBV7-2 | ASIPRGTRKDEQY
TRBV4-3 | ASSQGDRGYRNEQF
TRBV6-2/TRBV6-3 | ASSLGGLVGAETQY
TRBV5-4 | ASSSRQGGDYGYT
TRBV12-3/TRBV12-4 | ASSPIGDTEAF
TRBV18 | ASSRGQNYGYT